This T cell receptor beta chain was profiled in a study of metastatic and nonmetastatic thyroid tumors. The wider study: Repertoire data that came from the blood and tumor or nodule tissue of malignant and benign thyroid patients were compared.

The table lists this clone with many counts. V was trimmed by 1 base and J by 4 bases, leaving 8 bases between them. Per the germline V gene, CDR1 is SGHVS and CDR2 is FNYEAQ. This CDR3 spans 15 amino acids. All patients reached thyroid surgery having received no treatment beforehand. Source study methods: Construction of a distant-metastasis classifier for papillary thyroid cancer relied on CDR3 differences across clinicopathological groups. TCRdb re-clonotyped the PCR reads via MiXCR. TCRdb's processing, not the authors', yielded these V and J calls. The data hold 91,000 or so clones, with approximately 12% observed a single time.

The sequencing input was blood. The chain has TRBV7-6 and TRBJ2-6; the D is unclear. This receptor was taken from a female donor with papillary thyroid cancer or a benign thyroid nodule (not recorded which). Some clones in this sample may be carry-over from other donors' samples. CDR3 sequence reads: CASSLVLSGANVLTF. The CDR3, as DNA: TGTGCCAGCAGCTTAGTTCTATCCGGGGCCAACGTCCTGACTTTC.